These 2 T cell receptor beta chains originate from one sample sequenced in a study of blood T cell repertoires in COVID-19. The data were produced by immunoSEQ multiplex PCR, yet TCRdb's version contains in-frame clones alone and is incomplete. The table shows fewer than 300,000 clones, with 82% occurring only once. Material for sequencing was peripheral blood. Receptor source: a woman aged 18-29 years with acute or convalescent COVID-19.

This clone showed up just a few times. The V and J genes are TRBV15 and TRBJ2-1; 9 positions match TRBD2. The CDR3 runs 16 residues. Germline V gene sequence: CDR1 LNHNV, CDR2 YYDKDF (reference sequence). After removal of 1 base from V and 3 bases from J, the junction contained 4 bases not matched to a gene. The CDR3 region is CATSRAAGGRYNEQFF. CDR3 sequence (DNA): TGTGCCACCAGCAGAGCGGCGGGAGGGCGCTACAATGAGCAGTTCTTC.

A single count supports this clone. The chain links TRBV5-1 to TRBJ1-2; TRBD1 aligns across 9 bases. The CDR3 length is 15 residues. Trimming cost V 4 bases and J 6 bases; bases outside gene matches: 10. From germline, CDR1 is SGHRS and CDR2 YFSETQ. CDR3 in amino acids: CASSPPVTGGNGYTF. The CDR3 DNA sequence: TGCGCCAGCAGCCCCCCCGTTACAGGGGGCAATGGCTACACCTTC.